The 9 T cell receptor beta chains below come from one sample, sequenced in a study of monozygotic twins with inflammatory bowel disease. TCRdb reprocessed the 5' RACE reads and keeps a single row for each CDR3 protein, giving no DNA. Its table records some 89,000 distinct CDR3 sequences. Material: blood. Receptors originate from a human donor with ulcerative colitis or Crohn's disease, or a healthy co-twin of an affected twin (not recorded which).

This chain uses TRBV5-6 with TRBJ2-7. Germline V lookup: CDR1 SGHDT, CDR2 YYEEEE. The CDR3 runs to 15 residues. CDR3: CASSLRFPRSYEQYF.

This chain connects TRBV5-1 to TRBJ2-7; TCRdb's assignment of TRBD1 cannot be checked, as there is no DNA. Germline CDR1 and CDR2: SGHRS and YFSETQ. CDR3 length: 12 residues. The CDR3 protein is CASGGDLYEQYF.

This chain connects TRBV10-3 to TRBJ2-2; the D call of TRBD1 rests on TCRdb alone, since no DNA is present to check it. The CDR3 length is 16 residues. Germline V gene data show CDR1 as ENHRY and CDR2 as SYGVKD. CDR3 amino acids: CAISVPPSTNTGELFF.

The chain recombines TRBV13 with TRBJ1-1; TCRdb proposes TRBD1, but this gene call is untestable without DNA. The CDR3 covers 14 residues. The germline V gene has CDR1 PRHDT and CDR2 FYEKMQ (reference sequence). The CDR3 here is CASSRRGPGTEAFF.

This rearrangement joins TRBV5-1 to TRBJ2-1; the TCRdb D gene call, TRBD1, has no DNA to confirm it. Germline CDR1 reads SGHRS; CDR2 reads YFSETQ. This CDR3 comprises 18 residues. The CDR3 loop is CASSLSLTGYDRGYEQFF.

This chain links TRBV6-1 with TRBJ2-5; absent DNA, TCRdb's TRBD1 call cannot be checked. CDR1 and CDR2 from the germline V gene are MNHNS and SASEGT. CDR3 size: 15 residues. The CDR3 loop reads CASSSGQAGGETQYF.

This chain connects TRBV6-5 to TRBJ1-5; the TCRdb D gene call, TRBD1, has no DNA to confirm it. Germline-derived CDR1 and CDR2 are MNHEY and SVGAGI. The CDR3 has 15 amino acids. This chain's CDR3 is CASSYSGQRNQPQHF.

The chain combines TRBV7-9 with TRBJ2-4. The CDR3 spans 13 residues. Germline lookup yields CDR1 SEHNR and CDR2 FQNEAQ (reference sequence). The CDR3 is CASSLGPENIQYF.

This chain uses TRBV18 with TRBJ2-3; as DNA is missing, the TRBD1 call by TCRdb cannot be tested. Germline V gene sequence: CDR1 KGHSH, CDR2 LQKENI. The CDR3 sequence is 13 residues long. The CDR3 sequence is CASSWGQDYTQYF.